The 17 T cell receptor beta chains reported below all come from one sample, sequenced in a study of blood T cell repertoires in COVID-19. Clones were sequenced by immunoSEQ multiplex PCR, and TCRdb holds only the in-frame ones, with some missing. The sample yields approximately 130,000 clones, 77% seen once. Source material: peripheral blood. The source of these receptors is a man older than 75 with acute or convalescent COVID-19.

This clone was seen only a few times. The CDR3 reads CAWSVLRQGGHEQYF. DNA for the CDR3: TGTGCCTGGAGTGTACTTAGACAGGGGGGCCACGAGCAGTACTTC. The V gene is TRBV30, the J gene TRBJ2-7, with 9 bases matching TRBD1. V was clipped by 0 bases and J by 5 bases; unmatched bases: 8. The CDR3 is 15 amino acids. Germline V CDR1 and CDR2: GTSNPN, SVGIG (reference sequence).

By share of the sample, this clone is medium-sized. The rearrangement joins TRBV6-2 or TRBV6-3 to TRBJ1-2; weak D call: TRBD1 (5 bases). V gave up 0 bases and J gave up 1 base, with 9 bases separating them. CDR3 length equals 15 residues. Germline V gene sequence: CDR1 MNHEY, CDR2 SVGEGT. The CDR3 DNA is TGTGCCAGCAGTTACTCGCGGGGGTTTAACTATGGCTACACCTTC. This translates into CASSYSRGFNYGYTF.

About this clone itself: The junction shows a germline mismatch at one end, possibly a read error. The chain employs TRBV7-7 and TRBJ1-5; the D is unclear. The length of the CDR3 is 13 residues. Looked up from germline, CDR1 is SSHAT and CDR2 is FNYEAQ (reference sequence). CDR3 loop: CASSLTRNQPQHF. The CDR3 region has the DNA TGTGCTAGCAGCCTCACTAGAAATCAGCCCCAGCATTTT.

The gene calls are TRBV15 and TRBJ2-7; no clear D gene. Germline assignment: CDR1 LNHNV and CDR2 YYDKDF (reference sequence). The CDR3 spans 14 residues. With 0 bases removed from V and 4 bases from J, the gap between germline ends came to 10 bases. As DNA, the CDR3 is TGTGCCACCAGCAGAGATGCAGGAAGGTACGAGCAGTACTTC. Translation gives CATSRDAGRYEQYF.

This chain links TRBV6-5 with TRBJ1-5; 7 bases are a match to TRBD1. The V gene's germline CDR1 is MNHEY and CDR2 SVGAGI. Germline trimming cut 7 bases from V and 6 bases from J; bases unmatched to any gene: 12. This CDR3 comprises 15 residues. CDR3 loop: CASKRQGVLRQPQHF. CDR3 DNA sequence: TGTGCCAGCAAAAGACAGGGAGTGTTGCGTCAGCCCCAGCATTTT.

The V call is TRBV10-3, the J call TRBJ1-2; no reliable D call. CDR1 and CDR2 (germline): ENHRY, SYGVKD. V was pared by 2 bases and J by 7 bases, with 11 bases between. This CDR3 spans 13 amino acids. In DNA form, the CDR3 reads TGTGCCATCAGTGAGGATGACAAGGCTGGCTACACCTTC. This codes for CAISEDDKAGYTF.

Here the CDR3 reads CASSLRAGWTSGYEQYF. The CDR3 DNA sequence: TGTGCCAGCAGCTTACGTGCCGGTTGGACTAGCGGCTACGAGCAGTACTTC. The chain is built from TRBV7-2 and TRBJ2-7; TRBD2 agrees at 10 bases. The CDR3 covers 17 residues. The J segment lost 3 bases and the V segment lost 2 bases, leaving 10 bases of the junction unmatched. Per germline, CDR1 SGHTA and CDR2 FQGNSA.

The V and J genes are TRBV3-1 (or the pseudogene TRBV3-2) and TRBJ2-7; TRBD2 aligns across 8 bases. Losses at the gene ends were 5 bases for V and 6 bases for J; bases not matched to a gene: 6. CDR3 length: 13 amino acids. Germline V gives CDR1 LGHDT, CDR2 YNNKEL (reference sequence). Here the CDR3 reads CASSLRGAAEQYF. The CDR3 DNA reads TGTGCCAGCAGCTTGCGGGGGGCCGCCGAGCAGTACTTC.

V and J are TRBV5-4 and TRBJ2-1; TRBD2 aligns across 8 bases. Germline-derived CDR1 and CDR2 are SGHNT and YYREEE (reference sequence). The CDR3 is 17 amino acids. The V gene end was trimmed by 3 bases and the J gene end by 0 bases; junction bases not matched to a gene: 8. The CDR3 loop reads CASSSPGGPSSYNEQFF. DNA of the CDR3: TGTGCCAGCAGCTCCCCGGGGGGGCCTAGCTCCTACAATGAGCAGTTCTTC.

CDR3 DNA: TGCGCCAGCAGCTTGGCCCCCGGGACAGGGGTAGAGAACACTGAAGCTTTCTTT. Protein sequence: CASSLAPGTGVENTEAFF. This sequence joins TRBV5-1 and TRBJ1-1, with TRBD1 matching 10 bases. Germline V gene data show CDR1 as SGHRS and CDR2 as YFSETQ. V lost 0 bases to trimming and J lost 1 base; unmatched junction nucleotides: 9. The CDR3 totals 18 residues. Full variable domain (remainder filled in from reference TRBV5-1 and TRBJ1-1): KAGVTQTPRYLIKTRGQQVTLSCSPISGHRSVSWYQQTPGQGLQFLFEYFSETQRNKGNFPGRFSGRQFSNSRSEMNVSTLELGDSALYLCASSLAPGTGVENTEAFFGQGTRLTVV.

The rearrangement uses TRBV1 and TRBJ2-5; the DNA was not compared with TRBD2, the D call given in the table. TRBV1 is described as a pseudogene. CDR3 length equals 16 residues. The CDR3 region is CTSPAGREPSPETQYF. CDR3 nucleotide sequence: TGCACCAGCCCCGCGGGGCGGGAGCCTTCCCCAGAGACCCAGTACTTC.

This rearrangement joins TRBV5-5 to TRBJ1-3; no definite D call. Germline values: CDR1 SGHKS, CDR2 YYEKEE (reference sequence). The CDR3 is 14 residues long. With 2 bases removed from V and 0 bases from J, the gap between germline ends came to 6 bases. The CDR3 protein is CASSLVGSGNTIYF. The CDR3 DNA reads as TGTGCCAGCAGCTTAGTCGGCTCTGGAAACACCATATATTTT.

The chain uses TRBV5-1 and TRBJ2-4; 8 bases line up with TRBD1. V shed 4 bases, J shed 5 bases, and the junction held 5 bases outside the gene matches. Germline V lookup: CDR1 SGHRS, CDR2 YFSETQ. This CDR3 region has 14 residues. CDR3 in amino acids: CASSALDRENIQYF. Written as DNA, the CDR3 is TGCGCCAGCAGCGCCCTGGACAGGGAAAACATTCAGTACTTC.

The CDR3 sequence: CASTAGGAMNTEAFF. CDR3 DNA: TGTGCCAGCACTGCAGGGGGCGCCATGAACACTGAAGCTTTCTTT. V is TRBV5-4 and J is TRBJ1-1, with TRBD1 matching over 8 bases. The CDR3 runs 15 residues. V lost 6 bases and J lost 0; bases outside the gene matches: 7. CDR1 and CDR2 from the germline V gene are SGHNT and YYREEE (reference sequence).

This clone was seen once. This chain joins TRBV7-8 and TRBJ1-2, with no clear D. The V end lost 6 bases, the J end lost 8 bases, and 16 bases lay between the germline ends. This CDR3 comprises 13 residues. Germline lookup yields CDR1 SGHVS and CDR2 FQNEAQ. This chain's CDR3 is CASSSYGSGGYTF. The CDR3 DNA sequence: TGTGCCAGCAGTTCTTATGGTAGCGGGGGCTACACCTTC.

The chain recombines TRBV4-3 with TRBJ1-3; 7 bases agree with TRBD1. The CDR3 extends over 17 amino acids. CDR1 is LGHNA, CDR2 YSLEER, per germline. With 2 bases clipped from V and 3 bases from J, the junction kept 10 bases outside the gene matches. Here the CDR3 DNA reads TGCGCCAGCAGCCAAACACAGGGGCTCGGGGGTGGAAACACCATATATTTT. Amino acids: CASSQTQGLGGGNTIYF.

This clone was seen at least ten times. J is TRBJ1-2 and V is TRBV5-4; possible D gene TRBD1, 5 bases. V dropped 4 bases and J dropped 0 bases, with 7 bases sitting between them. CDR3 length equals 13 residues. Germline-derived CDR1 and CDR2 are SGHNT and YYREEE (reference sequence). The CDR3 sequence is CASSPGTNYGYTF. The CDR3 DNA reads TGTGCCAGCAGCCCAGGGACTAACTATGGCTACACCTTC.